The 23 T cell receptor beta chains listed next were all sequenced from one sample in a study of metastatic and nonmetastatic thyroid tumors. Patients had received no treatment of any kind before thyroid surgery. MiXCR re-clonotyped the PCR reads for TCRdb. Among roughly 59,000 clones listed, 16% were seen once. Material for sequencing was blood. The receptors come from a male donor with papillary thyroid cancer or a benign thyroid nodule (not recorded which). Some clones in this sample may be carry-over from other donors' samples.

This chain links TRBV7-2 with TRBJ2-3, with TRBD2 identical over 10 bases. The length of the CDR3 is 15 residues. V was clipped by 7 bases and J by 0 bases; unmatched bases: 4. From germline, CDR1 is SGHTA and CDR2 FQGNSA. The CDR3 coding sequence is TGTGCCAGCAAACCGACTAGCGGGAGCACAGATACGCAGTATTTT. It encodes CASKPTSGSTDTQYF.

At least ten counts were recorded for this clone. V and J are TRBV27 and TRBJ2-7; TRBD1 matches 9 bases. Losses at the gene ends were 5 bases for V and 3 bases for J; bases not matched to a gene: 14. Per germline, CDR1 MNHEY and CDR2 SMNVEV (reference sequence). CDR3 size: 17 residues. The CDR3 nucleotides read TGTGCCAGCAGTCCGCACCCTTACAGGGGGCGTTACTACGAGCAGTACTTC. Amino acid sequence: CASSPHPYRGRYYEQYF.

This clone was observed at least ten times. The chain is built from TRBV10-3 and TRBJ2-5, with TRBD1 matching 10 bases. CDR1 and CDR2 (germline): ENHRY, SYGVKD. This CDR3 has 14 residues. With 5 bases clipped from V and 2 bases from J, the junction kept 2 bases outside the gene matches. This chain's CDR3 is CAISQGQGQETQYF. DNA of the CDR3: TGTGCCATCAGTCAGGGACAGGGGCAAGAGACCCAGTACTTC.

This sequence joins TRBV19 and TRBJ1-5; D not resolved. The CDR3 is 17 residues long. Germline loops: CDR1 LNHDA, CDR2 SQIVND (reference sequence). Trimming removed 3 bases at V and 4 bases at J, with 19 bases between. The DNA for the CDR3 is TGTGCCAGTAGTATCGGCACGGACTCCTTAGTGAATCAGCCCCAGCATTTT. Residues: CASSIGTDSLVNQPQHF.

This clone has at least ten counts. The J gene is TRBJ2-1, the V gene TRBV7-9; no reliable D call. This CDR3 is 12 amino acids long. V was pared by 4 bases and J by 10 bases, with 11 bases between. Germline CDR1 is SEHNR and CDR2 is FQNEAQ (reference sequence). The chain's CDR3 is CASSSLYLEQFF. The CDR3 DNA reads TGTGCCAGCAGCTCACTTTATTTAGAGCAGTTCTTC.

This chain joins TRBV20-1 and TRBJ1-1; D is perhaps TRBD1 (5 bases). Germline loops: CDR1 DFQATT, CDR2 SNEGSKA (reference sequence). Trimming took 3 bases from V and 2 from J, leaving 22 bases between them. The CDR3 spans 17 residues. For the CDR3, the DNA is TGCAGTGCTAGCTCCCGCAGGGACGCCGGCTACAACACTGAAGCTTTCTTT. It encodes CSASSRRDAGYNTEAFF.

Many counts were recorded for this clone. This CDR3 reads CASKDTGGKNIQYF. The CDR3 DNA reads TGTGCCAGCAAAGATACCGGGGGCAAAAACATTCAGTACTTC. V and J are TRBV28 and TRBJ2-4, with D possibly matching TRBD2 (6 bases). The CDR3 contains 14 residues. Trimming pared 7 bases from V and 3 bases from J, leaving 13 bases between. Germline V lookup: CDR1 MDHEN, CDR2 SYDVKM.

This clone was seen many times. V and J are TRBV6-2 or TRBV6-3 and TRBJ1-5, with 7 nucleotides matching TRBD1. Trimming removed 2 bases from V and 6 bases from J; junction bases left unmatched: 7. CDR1 MNHEY and CDR2 SVGEGT come from the germline V gene. The CDR3 loop spans 15 amino acids. The CDR3 DNA is TGTGCCAGCAGTTACGGAGACAGGGTCTCTCAGCCCCAGCATTTT. This gives the protein CASSYGDRVSQPQHF.

This clone has at least ten counts. This chain uses TRBV6-1 with TRBJ1-5, with D maybe TRBD1 (5 bases). The germline gives CDR1 MNHNS, CDR2 SASEGT. Trimming shortened V by 3 bases and J by 7 bases, and 13 bases separated the two germline ends. The CDR3 extends over 14 amino acids. CDR3 loop: CASSESTDPQPQHF. The CDR3 DNA is TGTGCCAGCAGTGAGTCGACAGACCCCCAGCCCCAGCATTTT.

The sample holds many counts of this clone. The chain couples TRBV7-8 to TRBJ2-7, with D uncertain. From germline, CDR1 is SGHVS and CDR2 FQNEAQ. The CDR3 covers 12 residues. V gave up 5 bases and J gave up 6 bases, with 11 bases separating them. The CDR3 spells CASSHPRGEQYF. The CDR3 DNA sequence: TGTGCCAGCAGCCACCCCCGTGGCGAGCAGTACTTC. Variable domain in full (rest from reference TRBV7-8 and TRBJ2-7): GAGVSQSPRYKVAKRGQDVALRCDPISGHVSLFWYQQALGQGPEFLTYFQNEAQLDKSGLPSDRFFAERPEGSVSTLKIQRTQQEDSAVYLCASSHPRGEQYFGPGTRLTVT.

The chain joins TRBV29-1 to TRBJ2-1; 9 positions agree with TRBD2. The germline gives CDR1 SQVTM, CDR2 ANQGSEA. J was trimmed by 3 bases and V by 4 bases; bases with no gene match: 13. The CDR3 has 17 residues. CDR3 in DNA: TGCAGCGTTGTCCCCTGGTCTAGCGGGATCTACTACAATGAGCAGTTCTTC. Amino acid sequence: CSVVPWSSGIYYNEQFF.

J is TRBJ2-7 and V is TRBV12-3 or TRBV12-4; the match to TRBD1 covers 9 bases. CDR3 length: 14 amino acids. J gave up 3 bases and V 5 bases, and 5 bases lay outside the gene matches. The CDR3 here is CASSTGTGSYEQYF. CDR3 in DNA: TGTGCCAGCAGTACCGGGACAGGGAGCTACGAGCAGTACTTC.

This clone was observed at least ten times. V gene TRBV4-1 combines with J gene TRBJ2-7, with 9 bases identical to TRBD1. Trimming at V came to 3 bases and at J to 4 bases, leaving 7 bases not matched to a gene. Germline CDR1 and CDR2: MGHRA and YSYEKL. The length of the CDR3 is 15 residues. The CDR3 DNA reads TGCGCCAGCAGCCATCTACAGGGGGCGCGGTACGAGCAGTACGTC. Protein product: CASSHLQGARYEQYV.

This clone was seen many times. V usage is TRBV13 and J usage is TRBJ1-4; D is ambiguous. The CDR3 sequence is 16 residues long. With 2 bases removed from V and 2 bases from J, the gap between germline ends came to 12 bases. Looked up from germline, CDR1 is PRHDT and CDR2 is FYEKMQ (reference sequence). This CDR3 is CASSLFRRATNEKLFF. The DNA of the CDR3 is TGTGCCAGCAGCTTATTCAGGAGGGCCACTAATGAAAAACTGTTTTTT.

Concerning this clone itself: This may be a read error, as it is one base from a much larger clone. The chain recombines TRBV7-3 with TRBJ2-5, with D possibly being TRBD1 or TRBD2 (5 bases each). The CDR3 contains 15 residues. V lost 5 bases and J 3 bases, leaving 16 bases between the germline ends. The germline CDR1 and CDR2 sequences are SGHTA and FQGTGA. The CDR3 DNA reads TGTGCCAGCAGCACGGGGACGGGGATGGAAGAGACCCAGTACTTC. Translating it yields CASSTGTGMEETQYF. The full variable domain, in which reference TRBV7-3 and TRBJ2-5 provide the parts outside the CDR3, is GAGVSQTPSNKVTEKGKYVELRCDPISGHTALYWYRQSLGQGPEFLIYFQGTGAADDSGLPNDRFFAVRPEGSVSTLKIQRTERGDSAVYLCASSTGTGMEETQYFGPGTRLLVL.

On this clone itself: A much bigger clone sits one base away, suggesting this may be a read error. Other DNA variants within this sample encode the same CDR3. This chain connects TRBV20-1 to TRBJ2-4; D may be TRBD1 (6 bases). Trimming pared 5 bases from V and 1 base from J, leaving 15 bases between. This CDR3 has 15 residues. Germline V CDR1 and CDR2: DFQATT, SNEGSKA (reference sequence). CDR3 bases: TGCAGTGCTTACAGGGCTCTTTCGGCCAAAAACATTCAGTACTTC. Translating it yields CSAYRALSAKNIQYF.

The chain uses TRBV3-1 and TRBJ2-7, with a tentative D call TRBD2 (5 bases). The germline V gene has CDR1 LGHDT and CDR2 YNNKEL (reference sequence). V lost 4 bases and J 3 bases, leaving 22 bases between the germline ends. The CDR3 totals 17 residues. CDR3 in DNA: TGTGCCAGCAGCCTCCTATCCGGGGTCCCAACTCTCTACGAGCAGTACTTC. Amino acids: CASSLLSGVPTLYEQYF.

This clone was detected many times. At one boundary the junction diverges from the germline segment, which might be a read error. Other DNA sequences in the sample encode the same CDR3. The chain is built from TRBV12-3 or TRBV12-4 and TRBJ2-3, with D perhaps TRBD1 (6 bases). The length of the CDR3 is 14 residues. The CDR3 loop is CASSLHRDTDTQYF. The CDR3 DNA sequence: TGTGCCAGCAGTTTGCACAGGGACACAGATACGCAGTACTTT.

There are many counts of this clone. Other DNA sequences in the sample encode the same CDR3. The J gene is TRBJ2-5, the V gene TRBV25-1; D is possibly TRBD2 (7 bases). CDR3 length equals 15 residues. Germline V gives CDR1 MGHDK, CDR2 SYGVNS. The V end lost 2 bases, the J end lost 5 bases, and 15 bases lay between the germline ends. CDR3: CASSEDSRGGETQYF. Written as DNA, the CDR3 is TGTGCCAGCAGTGAAGATTCGAGGGGGGGGGAGACCCAGTACTTC.

This clone was counted ten times or more. This chain uses TRBV5-6 with TRBJ2-1, with TRBD1 identical over 9 bases. V gave up 2 bases and J gave up 4 bases; unmatched junction bases: 1. This CDR3 region has 14 residues. Germline V gene data show CDR1 as SGHDT and CDR2 as YYEEEE. The CDR3 DNA is TGTGCCAGCAGCTTCGGGACAGGGTACAATGAGCAGTTCTTC. Encoded protein: CASSFGTGYNEQFF.

The chain employs TRBV30 and TRBJ2-7; D is unclear. The ends were cut back, 0 bases at V and 7 bases at J, with 7 bases in the middle. The CDR3 spans 11 residues. The germline V gene has CDR1 GTSNPN and CDR2 SVGIG (reference sequence). CDR3 sequence: CAWSVAVEQYF. The CDR3 region has the DNA TGTGCCTGGAGTGTCGCCGTGGAGCAGTACTTC.

There are many counts of this clone. The chain has TRBV6-1 and TRBJ1-2, with TRBD1 as a possible D gene (6 bases). Germline V gene lookup returns CDR1 MNHNS and CDR2 SASEGT. CDR3 size: 14 residues. V lost 4 bases and J lost 8, with 17 bases in between. CDR3 region: CASSAQGWERGYTF. The CDR3 DNA sequence: TGTGCCAGCAGTGCCCAGGGGTGGGAGCGAGGCTACACCTTC.

This clone showed up just a few times. The genes are TRBV12-3 or TRBV12-4 and TRBJ2-7; 9 bases fit TRBD1. The V segment lost 2 bases and the J segment 2 bases; nucleotides outside the gene matches: 10. This CDR3 spans 17 amino acids. The CDR3 region is CASSLIWLDRGAYEQYF. CDR3 sequence (DNA): TGTGCCAGCAGTTTAATCTGGTTGGACAGGGGCGCCTACGAGCAGTACTTC.